A single sample is the source of the 23 T cell receptor beta chains below, sequenced in a study of blood T cell repertoires in COVID-19. Produced via immunoSEQ multiplex PCR; TCRdb's table is partial and in-frame only. The sample has about 120,000 clones; approximately 87% are singletons. Sample: peripheral blood. The receptors come from a woman in her forties or fifties with acute or convalescent COVID-19.

The chain couples TRBV12-3 or TRBV12-4 to TRBJ1-3; D perhaps matches TRBD1 (5 bases). V lost 3 bases and J 8 bases, leaving 11 bases between the germline ends. CDR3 length equals 13 residues. The CDR3 DNA follows: TGTGCCAGCAGTTTCCCAGGGTGGGACACCATATATTTT. Amino acids: CASSFPGWDTIYF.

The V call is TRBV11-2, the J call TRBJ1-2; D is uncertain. The CDR3 totals 16 residues. CDR1 is SGHAT and CDR2 is FQNNGV in the germline V gene. Deletions cut 2 bases from V and 4 bases from J, with 17 bases between. The CDR3 reads CASSLTGEGTRYGYTF. CDR3 DNA sequence: TGTGCCAGCAGCTTAACGGGCGAGGGTACCCGCTATGGCTACACCTTC.

The V call is TRBV2, the J call TRBJ1-2; 11 bases agree with TRBD1. From germline, CDR1 is SNHLY and CDR2 FYNNEI. This CDR3 spans 15 amino acids. J lost 3 bases, V lost 9 bases, and 9 bases had no gene match. In nucleotides, the CDR3 is TGTGCCAGTTCCTGGGACAGGGGGAGGGACTATGGCTACACCTTC. Its protein is CASSWDRGRDYGYTF.

The chain carries TRBV24-1 and TRBJ2-7, with 10 bases identical to TRBD2. From germline, CDR1 is KGHDR and CDR2 SFDVKD. The CDR3 is made up of 14 amino acids. J gave up 9 bases and V 4 bases, and 8 bases lay outside the gene matches. The CDR3 DNA follows: TGTGCCACCAGTGACCCTACTAGCGGGAATGGGCAGTACTTC. It yields the protein CATSDPTSGNGQYF.

The J gene is TRBJ1-2, the V gene TRBV11-2, with TRBD1 matching 8 bases. The CDR3 consists of 15 residues. Looked up from germline, CDR1 is SGHAT and CDR2 is FQNNGV. J lost 8 bases, V lost 0 bases, and 8 bases had no gene match. Here the CDR3 reads CASSLDPGGRYGYTF. CDR3 nucleotide sequence: TGTGCCAGCAGCTTAGATCCAGGGGGCCGCTACGGCTACACCTTC.

V usage is TRBV3-1 (or the pseudogene TRBV3-2) and J usage is TRBJ1-1, with TRBD1 matching over 9 bases. Germline V gene data show CDR1 as LGHDT and CDR2 as YNNKEL (reference sequence). CDR3 length equals 12 residues. V dropped 8 bases and J dropped 8; count of bases not matched to a gene: 6. The CDR3 DNA sequence: TGTGCCAGCGTCCGAGACAGGGGGGAAGCTTTCTTT. Encoded protein: CASVRDRGEAFF.

The chain recombines TRBV15 with TRBJ1-6, with D unclear. V was clipped by 3 bases and J by 5 bases, with 14 bases between them. This CDR3 comprises 16 residues. CDR1 is LNHNV and CDR2 is YYDKDF in the germline V gene (reference sequence). The CDR3 DNA reads TGTGCCACCAGCAGTGACCGTGAGGGCCATAATTCACCCCTCCACTTT. Protein: CATSSDREGHNSPLHF.

This rearrangement joins TRBV5-1 to TRBJ1-1; maybe TRBD1 (5 bases). CDR3 length: 14 residues. Germline-derived CDR1 and CDR2 are SGHRS and YFSETQ. V lost 3 bases, J lost 4 bases, and 13 bases lay in between. CDR3 loop: CASSWRDFSTEAFF. The DNA for the CDR3 is TGCGCCAGCAGCTGGAGGGACTTCAGCACTGAAGCTTTCTTT.

This CDR3 is CASSPGQGSPDTQYF. The CDR3 DNA follows: TGTGCCAGCAGCCCCGGACAGGGGTCCCCAGATACGCAGTATTTT. The rearrangement links TRBV11-1 to TRBJ2-3; 9 nucleotides agree with TRBD1. This CDR3 has 15 residues. Germline V gene lookup returns CDR1 SGHAT and CDR2 FQDESV (reference sequence). V gave up 5 bases and J gave up 4 bases; unmatched junction bases: 7.

The rearrangement uses TRBV6-5 and TRBJ2-1; tentatively, D is TRBD2 (6 bases). The V end was cut by 0 bases, the J end by 4 bases, with 13 bases between. Germline V gene sequence: CDR1 MNHEY, CDR2 SVGAGI. CDR3 length: 16 residues. This CDR3 reads CASSYSGGAGYNEQFF. The CDR3 DNA follows: TGTGCCAGCAGTTACTCGGGGGGAGCGGGTTACAATGAGCAGTTCTTC.

The chain carries TRBV4-1 and TRBJ1-5, with 7 positions matching TRBD1. The germline gives CDR1 MGHRA, CDR2 YSYEKL. V lost 1 base and J lost 2; bases outside the gene matches: 2. The CDR3 contains 15 residues. Here the CDR3 DNA reads TGCGCCAGCAGCCAAGGGACAGGAGGCAATCAGCCCCAGCATTTT. Translated: CASSQGTGGNQPQHF.

This clone was picked up one time. The chain carries TRBV4-1 and TRBJ1-6; D may be TRBD1 (6 bases). This CDR3 is built from 15 residues. CDR1 and CDR2 from the germline V gene are MGHRA and YSYEKL. V was trimmed by 4 bases and J by 6 bases, leaving 13 bases between them. CDR3 sequence reads: CASSPPWGRNSPLHF. The CDR3 DNA is TGCGCCAGCAGCCCTCCCTGGGGGCGTAATTCACCCCTCCACTTT.

V usage is TRBV4-1 and J usage is TRBJ1-2; 7 bases line up with TRBD1. The CDR3 has 15 amino acids. Germline V CDR1 and CDR2: MGHRA, YSYEKL. V was pared by 3 bases and J by 4 bases, with 8 bases of the junction left unmatched. The CDR3 spells CASSQSGTELYGYTF. In nucleotides, the CDR3 is TGCGCCAGCAGCCAGTCCGGGACAGAGCTCTATGGCTACACCTTC.

The CDR3 DNA is TGTGCCAGCAGCTTGGCCGGCGTGAGCAGGGCGGATGGCTACACCTTC. Protein product: CASSLAGVSRADGYTF. This sequence joins TRBV5-4 and TRBJ1-2; D perhaps matches TRBD1 (5 bases). The CDR3 sequence is 16 residues long. CDR1 is SGHNT, CDR2 YYREEE, per germline (reference sequence). With 0 bases removed from V and 6 bases from J, the gap between germline ends came to 18 bases.

V gene TRBV5-4 combines with J gene TRBJ2-1; 7 nucleotides line up with TRBD1. The CDR3 spans 15 residues. V shed 2 bases and J 0 bases; nucleotides not matched to a gene: 2. Germline V gene data show CDR1 as SGHNT and CDR2 as YYREEE (reference sequence). CDR3: CASSFSGGSYNEQFF. The CDR3 nucleotides are TGTGCCAGCAGCTTTTCAGGGGGCTCCTACAATGAGCAGTTCTTC.

This chain links TRBV14 with TRBJ1-3, with 8 bases aligning to TRBD1. Trimming took 4 bases from V and 1 from J; bases not matched to a gene: 3. CDR1 is SGHDN, CDR2 FVKESK, per germline. The CDR3 loop spans 15 amino acids. The CDR3 DNA reads as TGTGCCAGCAGCCCGAACAGGGGGTCTGGAAACACCATATATTTT. Protein product: CASSPNRGSGNTIYF.

The chain employs TRBV6-5 and TRBJ2-3; 9 nucleotides line up with TRBD1. The J segment lost 3 bases and the V segment lost 0 bases, leaving 4 bases of the junction unmatched. The CDR3 contains 16 residues. The V gene's germline CDR1 is MNHEY and CDR2 SVGAGI. CDR3 amino acids: CASSYSGTGLTDTQYF. CDR3 in DNA: TGTGCCAGCAGTTACTCCGGGACAGGGTTAACAGATACGCAGTATTTT.

This clone was recorded a few times. CDR3 in DNA: TGTGCCAGCATGGGGGGGCCGGGCTCTGGGGCCAACGTCCTGACTTTC. Amino acids: CASMGGPGSGANVLTF. The V call is TRBV27, the J call TRBJ2-6; TRBD2 might be the D (7 bases). Trimming cost V 7 bases and J 0 bases, with 13 bases left between them. The CDR3 length is 16 residues. Per the germline V gene, CDR1 is MNHEY and CDR2 is SMNVEV (reference sequence).

Written as DNA, the CDR3 is TGTGCCAGCAGCCAACCCACCGAGCCCCTAGAAAAACTGTTTTTT. Translated: CASSQPTEPLEKLFF. The J gene is TRBJ1-4, the V gene TRBV4-2, with no clear D. CDR1 and CDR2 from the germline V gene are LGHNA and YNFKEQ. V dropped 2 bases and J dropped 8 bases, with 15 bases sitting between them. The CDR3 loop spans 15 amino acids.

The chain recombines TRBV6-5 with TRBJ1-3; a possible D gene is TRBD1 (5 bases). With 0 bases removed from V and 9 bases from J, the gap between germline ends came to 18 bases. The germline V gene has CDR1 MNHEY and CDR2 SVGAGI. This CDR3 spans 16 amino acids. CDR3 sequence reads: CASSYSSTGGSLTIYF. The CDR3 DNA is TGTGCCAGCAGTTACTCGAGTACGGGGGGTTCTCTCACCATATATTTT.

The V gene is TRBV6-2 or TRBV6-3, the J gene TRBJ2-1; the match to TRBD2 covers 11 bases. Germline lookup yields CDR1 MNHEY and CDR2 SVGEGT. The CDR3 has 15 residues. After removal of 4 bases from V and 6 bases from J, the junction contained 5 bases not matched to a gene. The CDR3 spells CASSSLAGGINEQFF. CDR3 in DNA: TGTGCCAGCAGTTCGCTAGCGGGGGGAATCAATGAGCAGTTCTTC.

This chain links TRBV5-6 with TRBJ2-1, with 7 bases identical to TRBD2. The CDR3 covers 16 residues. Germline assignment: CDR1 SGHDT and CDR2 YYEEEE. V dropped 2 bases and J dropped 4; count of bases not matched to a gene: 9. The CDR3 nucleotides are TGTGCCAGCAGCTTACCAGAGGGAGGGATTTACAATGAGCAGTTCTTC. It specifies CASSLPEGGIYNEQFF. Together with reference TRBV5-6 and TRBJ2-1, the CDR3 gives the full variable domain: DAGVTQSPTHLIKTRGQQVTLRCSPKSGHDTVSWYQQALGQGPQFIFQYYEEEERQRGNFPDRFSGHQFPNYSSELNVNALLLGDSALYLCASSLPEGGIYNEQFFGPGTRLTVL.

V and J are TRBV18 and TRBJ1-5; D possibly corresponds to TRBD1 (5 bases). The length of the CDR3 is 16 residues. The germline V gene encodes CDR1 KGHSH and CDR2 LQKENI. Trimming shortened V by 4 bases and J by 2 bases, and 15 bases separated the two germline ends. CDR3 protein: CASSLAGGNGNQPQHF. In nucleotides, the CDR3 is TGTGCCAGCTCACTGGCCGGGGGAAATGGCAATCAGCCCCAGCATTTT.